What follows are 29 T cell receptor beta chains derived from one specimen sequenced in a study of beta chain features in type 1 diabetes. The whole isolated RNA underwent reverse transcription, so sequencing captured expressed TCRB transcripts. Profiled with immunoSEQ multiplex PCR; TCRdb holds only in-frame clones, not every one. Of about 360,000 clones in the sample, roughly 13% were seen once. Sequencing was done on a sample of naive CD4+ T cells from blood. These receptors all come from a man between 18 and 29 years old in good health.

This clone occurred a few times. The CDR3 sequence: CASSLPLAGGEETQYF. The CDR3 nucleotides are TGTGCCAGCAGCTTACCACTAGCGGGAGGTGAGGAGACCCAGTACTTC. This sequence joins TRBV7-2 and TRBJ2-5; 12 bases fit TRBD2. CDR1 is SGHTA and CDR2 is FQGNSA in the germline V gene. The CDR3 length is 16 residues. With 2 bases clipped from V and 5 bases from J, the junction kept 6 bases outside the gene matches.

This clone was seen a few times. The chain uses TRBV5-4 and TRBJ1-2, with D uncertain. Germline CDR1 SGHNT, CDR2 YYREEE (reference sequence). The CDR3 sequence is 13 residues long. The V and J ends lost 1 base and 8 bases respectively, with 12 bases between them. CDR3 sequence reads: CASSLQDARGYTF. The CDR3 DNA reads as TGTGCCAGCAGCTTGCAAGATGCGAGGGGCTACACCTTC.

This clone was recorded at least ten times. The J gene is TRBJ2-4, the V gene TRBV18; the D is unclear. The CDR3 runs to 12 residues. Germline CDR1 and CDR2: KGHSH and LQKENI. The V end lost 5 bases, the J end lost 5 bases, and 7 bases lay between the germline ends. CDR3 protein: CASSSVQNIQYF. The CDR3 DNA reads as TGTGCCAGCTCAAGCGTGCAAAACATTCAGTACTTC.

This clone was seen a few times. CDR3 coding DNA: TGCAGCGCCACAGGGGGGAACCGCTATGGCTACACCTTC. Amino acids: CSATGGNRYGYTF. The rearrangement links TRBV29-1 to TRBJ1-2, with TRBD1 identical over 8 bases. Germline V lookup: CDR1 SQVTM, CDR2 ANQGSEA. The CDR3 contains 13 residues. Trimming at V came to 7 bases and at J to 4 bases, leaving 8 bases not matched to a gene. The entire variable domain, with the rest obtained from reference TRBV29-1 and TRBJ1-2, is as follows: SAVISQKPSRDICQRGTSLTIQCQVDSQVTMMFWYRQQPGQSLTLIATANQGSEATYESGFVIDKFPISRPNLTFSTLTVSNMSPEDSSIYLCSATGGNRYGYTFGSGTRLTVV.

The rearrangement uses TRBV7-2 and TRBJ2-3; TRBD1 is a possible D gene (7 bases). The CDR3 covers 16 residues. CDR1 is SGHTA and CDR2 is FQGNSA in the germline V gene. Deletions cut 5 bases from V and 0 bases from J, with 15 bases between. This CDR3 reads CASSRRGDSSTDTQYF. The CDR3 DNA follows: TGTGCCAGCAGCCGCAGGGGGGACAGCAGCACAGATACGCAGTATTTT.

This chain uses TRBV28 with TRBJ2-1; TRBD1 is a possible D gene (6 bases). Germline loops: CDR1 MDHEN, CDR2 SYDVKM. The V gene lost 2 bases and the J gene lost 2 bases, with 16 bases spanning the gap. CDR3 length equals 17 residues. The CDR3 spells CASSLVSGTIPYNEQFF. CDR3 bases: TGTGCCAGCAGTTTAGTCTCCGGGACAATTCCCTACAATGAGCAGTTCTTC.

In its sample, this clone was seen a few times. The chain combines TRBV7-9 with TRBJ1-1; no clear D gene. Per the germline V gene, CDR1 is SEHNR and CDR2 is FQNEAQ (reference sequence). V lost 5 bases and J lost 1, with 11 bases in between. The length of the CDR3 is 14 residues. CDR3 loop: CASSRTAENTEAFF. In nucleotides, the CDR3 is TGTGCCAGCAGCCGAACTGCCGAGAACACTGAAGCTTTCTTT. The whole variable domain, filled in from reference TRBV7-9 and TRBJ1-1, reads DTGVSQNPRHKITKRGQNVTFRCDPISEHNRLYWYRQTLGQGPEFLTYFQNEAQLEKSRLLSDRFSAERPKGSFSTLEIQRTEQGDSAMYLCASSRTAENTEAFFGQGTRLTVV.

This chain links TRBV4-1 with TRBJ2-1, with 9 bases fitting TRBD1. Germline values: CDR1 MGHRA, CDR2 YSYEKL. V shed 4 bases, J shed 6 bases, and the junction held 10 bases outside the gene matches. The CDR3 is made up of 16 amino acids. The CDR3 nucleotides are TGCGCCAGCAGCCGGGGGGGGACAGGGTATCGCAATGAGCAGTTCTTC. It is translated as CASSRGGTGYRNEQFF.

CDR3 sequence reads: CASSKAGGYNEQFF. The CDR3 bases are TGTGCCAGCAGCAAAGCGGGAGGGTACAATGAGCAGTTCTTC. This rearrangement joins TRBV9 to TRBJ2-1; 10 positions match TRBD2. V shed 4 bases, J shed 4 bases, and the junction held 2 bases outside the gene matches. Germline V gene sequence: CDR1 SGDLS, CDR2 YYNGEE. The CDR3 is 14 residues long.

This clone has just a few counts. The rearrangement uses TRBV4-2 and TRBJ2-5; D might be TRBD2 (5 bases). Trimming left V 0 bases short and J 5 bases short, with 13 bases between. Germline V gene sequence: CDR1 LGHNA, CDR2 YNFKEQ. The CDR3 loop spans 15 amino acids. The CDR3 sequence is CASSQDSRGMETQYF. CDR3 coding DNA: TGTGCCAGCAGCCAAGATTCACGAGGGATGGAGACCCAGTACTTC.

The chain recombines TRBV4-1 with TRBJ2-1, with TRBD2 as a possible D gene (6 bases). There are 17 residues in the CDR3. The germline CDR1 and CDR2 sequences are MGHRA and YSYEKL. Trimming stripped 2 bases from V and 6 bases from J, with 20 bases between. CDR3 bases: TGCGCCAGCAGCCAACTTTTAGGCGGGATCTTTAGCAATGAGCAGTTCTTC. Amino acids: CASSQLLGGIFSNEQFF.

The CDR3 region has the DNA TGTGCCAGCAGCCCGGACAGGGCGGGCAATCAGCCCCAGCATTTT. Protein: CASSPDRAGNQPQHF. The rearrangement uses TRBV7-8 and TRBJ1-5, with TRBD1 matching 8 bases. The V and J ends lost 5 bases and 2 bases, in that order; junction bases with no gene match: 5. CDR1 is SGHVS, CDR2 FQNEAQ, per germline. The CDR3 sequence is 15 residues long.

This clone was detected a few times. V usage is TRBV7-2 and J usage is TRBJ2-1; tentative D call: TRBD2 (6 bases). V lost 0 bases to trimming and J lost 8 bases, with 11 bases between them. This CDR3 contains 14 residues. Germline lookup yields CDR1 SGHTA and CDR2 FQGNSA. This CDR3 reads CASSLATSSHEQFF. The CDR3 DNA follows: TGTGCCAGCAGCTTAGCAACTAGCAGCCATGAGCAGTTCTTC.

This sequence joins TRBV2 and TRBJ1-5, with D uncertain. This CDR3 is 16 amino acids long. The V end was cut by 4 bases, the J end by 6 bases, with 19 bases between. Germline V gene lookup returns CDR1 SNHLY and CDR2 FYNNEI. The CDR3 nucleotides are TGTGCCAGCAGTGCTGATAGATACAGCCGGGGTCAGCCCCAGCATTTT. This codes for CASSADRYSRGQPQHF.

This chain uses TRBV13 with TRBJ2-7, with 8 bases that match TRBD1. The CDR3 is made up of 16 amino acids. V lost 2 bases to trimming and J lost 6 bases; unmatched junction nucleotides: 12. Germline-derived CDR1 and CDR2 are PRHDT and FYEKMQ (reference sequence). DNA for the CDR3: TGTGCCAGCAGCTTATGGCCGGGACAGGACGCGGGCGAGCAGTACTTC. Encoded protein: CASSLWPGQDAGEQYF.

The chain's CDR3 is CASSGSQGFTRNEQYF. The CDR3 bases are TGCGCCAGCAGCGGATCACAGGGATTTACAAGGAACGAGCAGTACTTC. The chain is built from TRBV5-1 and TRBJ2-7, with a tentative D call TRBD1 (6 bases). Trimming left V 4 bases short and J 5 bases short, with 22 bases between. CDR3 length: 16 residues. Germline V gene data show CDR1 as SGHRS and CDR2 as YFSETQ.

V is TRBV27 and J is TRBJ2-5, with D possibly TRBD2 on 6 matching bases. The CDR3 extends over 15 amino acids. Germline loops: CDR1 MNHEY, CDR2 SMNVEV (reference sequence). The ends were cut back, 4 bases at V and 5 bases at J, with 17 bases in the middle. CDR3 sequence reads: CASSSQRTTGETQYF. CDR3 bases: TGTGCCAGCAGTTCCCAACGGACTACGGGGGAGACCCAGTACTTC.

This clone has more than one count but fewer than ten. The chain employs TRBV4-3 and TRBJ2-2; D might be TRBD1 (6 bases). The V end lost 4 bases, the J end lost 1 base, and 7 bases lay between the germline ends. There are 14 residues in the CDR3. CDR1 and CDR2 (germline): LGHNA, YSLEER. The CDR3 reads CASSPGQNTGELFF. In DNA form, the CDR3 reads TGCGCCAGCAGCCCGGGACAGAACACCGGGGAGCTGTTTTTT.

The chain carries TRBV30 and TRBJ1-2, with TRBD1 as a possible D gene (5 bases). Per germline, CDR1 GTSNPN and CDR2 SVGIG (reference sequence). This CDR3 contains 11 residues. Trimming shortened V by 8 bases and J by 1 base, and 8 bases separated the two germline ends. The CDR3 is CAGQFNYGYTF. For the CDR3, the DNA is TGTGCCGGACAATTTAACTATGGCTACACCTTC.

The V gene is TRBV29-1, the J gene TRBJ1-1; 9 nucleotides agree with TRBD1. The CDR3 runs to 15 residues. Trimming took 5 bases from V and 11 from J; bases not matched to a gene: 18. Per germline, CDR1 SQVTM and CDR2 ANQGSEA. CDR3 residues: CSVQKLSGQGSRAFF. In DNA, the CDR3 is TGCAGCGTTCAAAAACTTTCGGGACAGGGAAGTCGGGCTTTCTTT.

The chain's CDR3 is CASSPWRDIMNTEAFF. The CDR3 DNA reads as TGTGCCAGCAGCCCATGGAGGGATATCATGAACACTGAAGCTTTCTTT. This chain connects TRBV28 to TRBJ1-1, with D hard to call. CDR3 length equals 16 residues. Germline CDR1 is MDHEN and CDR2 is SYDVKM. Trimming cost V 6 bases and J 0 bases, with 17 bases left between them.

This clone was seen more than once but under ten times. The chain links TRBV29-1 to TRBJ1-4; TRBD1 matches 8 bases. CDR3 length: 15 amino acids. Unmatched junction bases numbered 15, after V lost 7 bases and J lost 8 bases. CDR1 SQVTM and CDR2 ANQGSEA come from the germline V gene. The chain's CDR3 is CSGLTQGQAEEKLFF. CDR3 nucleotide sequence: TGCAGCGGCCTAACCCAGGGACAGGCAGAGGAAAAACTGTTTTTT.

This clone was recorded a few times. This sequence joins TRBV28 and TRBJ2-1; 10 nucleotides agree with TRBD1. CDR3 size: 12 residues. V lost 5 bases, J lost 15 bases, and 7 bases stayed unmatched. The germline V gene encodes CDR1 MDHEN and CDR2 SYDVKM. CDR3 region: CASSSPGQGGFF. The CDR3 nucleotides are TGTGCCAGCAGTAGCCCTGGACAGGGGGGGTTCTTC.

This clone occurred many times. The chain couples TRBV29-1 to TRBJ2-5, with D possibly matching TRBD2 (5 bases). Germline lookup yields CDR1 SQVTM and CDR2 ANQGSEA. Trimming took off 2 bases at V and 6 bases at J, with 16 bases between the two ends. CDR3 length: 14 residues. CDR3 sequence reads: CSVEPDSRGKTQYF. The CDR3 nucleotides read TGCAGCGTTGAACCGGACTCCCGTGGGAAGACCCAGTACTTC.

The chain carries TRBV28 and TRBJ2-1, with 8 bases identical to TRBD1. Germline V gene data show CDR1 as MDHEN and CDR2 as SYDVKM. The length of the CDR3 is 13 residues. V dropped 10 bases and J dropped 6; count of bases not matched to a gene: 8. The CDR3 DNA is TGTGCCACCCATGACAGGGGATTCAATGAGCAGTTCTTC. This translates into CATHDRGFNEQFF.

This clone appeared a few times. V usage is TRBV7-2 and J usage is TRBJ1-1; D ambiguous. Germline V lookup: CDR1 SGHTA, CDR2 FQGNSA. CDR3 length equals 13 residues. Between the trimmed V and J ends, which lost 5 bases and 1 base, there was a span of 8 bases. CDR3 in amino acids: CASSTSTNTEAFF. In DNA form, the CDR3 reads TGTGCCAGCAGCACATCCACGAACACTGAAGCTTTCTTT.

Here the CDR3 DNA reads TGTGCCAGCAGCCCCAGGACAGGCATCCTGTCAGGCTACACCTTC. Amino acid sequence: CASSPRTGILSGYTF. The chain has TRBV5-4 and TRBJ1-2; 7 nucleotides match TRBD1. The CDR3 runs to 15 residues. Per the germline V gene, CDR1 is SGHNT and CDR2 is YYREEE (reference sequence). The V and J ends lost 4 bases and 8 bases, in that order; junction bases with no gene match: 14.

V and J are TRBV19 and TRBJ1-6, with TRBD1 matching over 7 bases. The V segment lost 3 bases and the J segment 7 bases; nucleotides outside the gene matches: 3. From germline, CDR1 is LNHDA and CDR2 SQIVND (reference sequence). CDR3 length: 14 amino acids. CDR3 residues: CASSIQTGNSPLHF. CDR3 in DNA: TGTGCCAGTAGTATCCAGACAGGGAATTCACCCCTCCACTTT.

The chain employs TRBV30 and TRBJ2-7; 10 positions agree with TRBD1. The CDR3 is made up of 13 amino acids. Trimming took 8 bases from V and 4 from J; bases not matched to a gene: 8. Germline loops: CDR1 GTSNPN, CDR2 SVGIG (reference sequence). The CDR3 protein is CAGVRDRGYEQYF. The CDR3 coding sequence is TGTGCCGGAGTTCGGGACAGGGGTTACGAGCAGTACTTC. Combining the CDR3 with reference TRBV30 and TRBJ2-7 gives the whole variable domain SQTIHQWPATLVQPVGSPLSLECTVEGTSNPNLYWYRQAAGRGLQLLFYSVGIGQISSEVPQNLSASRPQDRQFILSSKKLLLSDSGFYLCAGVRDRGYEQYFGPGTRLTVT.